This entry describes one TCR beta chain. What it binds is not known. The cohort excluded patients with autoimmune disease history or systemic immunosuppression. Libraries were prepared by immunoSEQ multiplex PCR; TCRdb keeps only in-frame clonotypes and omits some of them. Of 90,000 to 100,000 clones in the sample, 80% to 90% were seen once. These data are taken from a study of OX40 agonist ivuxolimab in advanced cancers. Germline assignment: CDR1 SGHRS and CDR2 YFSETQ. The CDR3 loop spans 12 amino acids. Trimming removed 4 bases at V and 5 bases at J, with 8 bases between. Overall study results and limits: Partial responders dosed at 0.1-3.0 mg/kg displayed clonal expansion ranking among the lowest.

This receptor was identified in an adult with an advanced solid tumor such as melanoma, head and neck, liver or kidney cancer. Specimen: CD4+ or CD8+ T cells sorted from blood, collected in a trial of the OX40 agonist ivuxolimab. The gene calls are TRBV5-1 and TRBJ2-3; no clear D gene. The CDR3 here is CASSIGQDTQYF. In DNA, the CDR3 is TGCGCCAGCAGCATCGGGCAAGATACGCAGTATTTT. The full variable domain, in which reference TRBV5-1 and TRBJ2-3 provide the parts outside the CDR3, is KAGVTQTPRYLIKTRGQQVTLSCSPISGHRSVSWYQQTPGQGLQFLFEYFSETQRNKGNFPGRFSGRQFSNSRSEMNVSTLELGDSALYLCASSIGQDTQYFGPGTRLTVL.